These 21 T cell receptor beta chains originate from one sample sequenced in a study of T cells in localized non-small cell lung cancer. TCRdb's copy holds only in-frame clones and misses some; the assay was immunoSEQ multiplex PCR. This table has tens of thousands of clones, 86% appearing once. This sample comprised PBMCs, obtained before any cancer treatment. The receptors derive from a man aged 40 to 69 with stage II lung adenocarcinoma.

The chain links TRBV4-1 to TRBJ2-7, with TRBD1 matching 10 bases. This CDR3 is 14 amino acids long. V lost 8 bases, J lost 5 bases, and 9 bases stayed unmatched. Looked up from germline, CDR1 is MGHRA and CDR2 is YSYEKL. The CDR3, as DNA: TGCGCCAGCTCCGAGACAGGGGGCTCGGACGAGCAGTACGTC. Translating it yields CASSETGGSDEQYV.

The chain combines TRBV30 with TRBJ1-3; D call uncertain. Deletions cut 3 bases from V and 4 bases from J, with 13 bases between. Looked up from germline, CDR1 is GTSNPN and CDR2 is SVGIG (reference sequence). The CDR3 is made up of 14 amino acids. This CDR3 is CAWSVFDGGNTIYF. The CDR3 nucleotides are TGTGCCTGGAGCGTTTTTGACGGGGGAAACACCATATATTTT.

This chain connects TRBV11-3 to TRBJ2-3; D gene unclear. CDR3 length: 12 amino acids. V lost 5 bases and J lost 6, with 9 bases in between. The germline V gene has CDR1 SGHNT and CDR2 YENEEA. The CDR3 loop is CASSPRPDTQYF. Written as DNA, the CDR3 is TGTGCCAGCAGCCCCCGACCTGATACGCAGTATTTT.

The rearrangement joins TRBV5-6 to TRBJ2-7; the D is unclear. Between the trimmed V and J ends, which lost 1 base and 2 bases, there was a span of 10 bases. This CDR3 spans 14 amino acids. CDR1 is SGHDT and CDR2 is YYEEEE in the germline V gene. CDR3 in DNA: TGTGCCAGCAGCTTGTCCCGGGCCCCCTACGAGCAGTACGTC. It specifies CASSLSRAPYEQYV.

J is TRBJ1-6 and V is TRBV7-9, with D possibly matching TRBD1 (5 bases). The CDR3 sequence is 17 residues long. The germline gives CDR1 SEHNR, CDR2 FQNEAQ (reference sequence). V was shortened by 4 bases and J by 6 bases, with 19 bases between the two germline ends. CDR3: CASSSPGPGGPNSPLHF. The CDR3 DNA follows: TGTGCCAGCAGCTCTCCGGGACCGGGAGGACCTAATTCACCCCTCCACTTT.

DNA of the CDR3: TGTGCCAGCCGTGGGGCCACGGGACCCAACACTGAAGCTTTCTTT. Its protein product is CASRGATGPNTEAFF. The rearrangement uses TRBV6-1 and TRBJ1-1; possibly TRBD1 for D (5 bases). V lost 8 bases, J lost 2 bases, and 18 bases lay in between. The CDR3 runs 15 residues. Germline CDR1 is MNHNS and CDR2 is SASEGT.

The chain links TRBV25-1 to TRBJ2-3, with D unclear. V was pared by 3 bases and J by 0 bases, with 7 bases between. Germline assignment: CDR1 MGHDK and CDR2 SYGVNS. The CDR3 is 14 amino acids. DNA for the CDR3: TGTGCCAGCAGTGATACGTCCAGCACAGATACGCAGTATTTT. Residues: CASSDTSSTDTQYF.

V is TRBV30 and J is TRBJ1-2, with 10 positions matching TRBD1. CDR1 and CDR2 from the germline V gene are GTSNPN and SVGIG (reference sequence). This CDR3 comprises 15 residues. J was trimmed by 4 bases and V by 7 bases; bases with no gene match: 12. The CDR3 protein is CAFPGTGDRGYGYTF. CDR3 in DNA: TGTGCCTTCCCCGGGACAGGGGATCGGGGCTATGGCTACACCTTC.

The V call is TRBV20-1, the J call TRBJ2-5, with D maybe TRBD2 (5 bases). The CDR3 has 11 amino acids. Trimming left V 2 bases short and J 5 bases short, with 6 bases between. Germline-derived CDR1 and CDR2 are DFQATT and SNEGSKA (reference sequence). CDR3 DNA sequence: TGCAGTGCTAGAAGGAGGGAGACCCAGTACTTC. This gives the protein CSARRRETQYF.

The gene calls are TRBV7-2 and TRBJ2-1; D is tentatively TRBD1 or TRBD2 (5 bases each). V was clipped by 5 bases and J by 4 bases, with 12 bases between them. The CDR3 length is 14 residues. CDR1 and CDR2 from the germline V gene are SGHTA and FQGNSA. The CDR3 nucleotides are TGTGCCAGCAGCCCGACTGAGGGGTACAATGAGCAGTTCTTC. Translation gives CASSPTEGYNEQFF.

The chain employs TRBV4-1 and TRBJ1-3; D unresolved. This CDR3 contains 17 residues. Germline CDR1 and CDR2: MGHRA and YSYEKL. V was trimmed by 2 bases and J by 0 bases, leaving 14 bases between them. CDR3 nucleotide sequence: TGCGCCAGCAGCCAACAACCCCTCTCAGGCTCTGGAAACACCATATATTTT. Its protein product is CASSQQPLSGSGNTIYF.

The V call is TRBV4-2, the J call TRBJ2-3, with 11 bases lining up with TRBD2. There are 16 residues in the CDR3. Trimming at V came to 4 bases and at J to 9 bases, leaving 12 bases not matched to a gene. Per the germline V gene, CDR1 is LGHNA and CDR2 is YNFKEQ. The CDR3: CASSLRLAGTAGTQYF. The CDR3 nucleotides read TGTGCCAGCAGCCTTAGACTAGCGGGGACTGCTGGGACGCAGTATTTT.

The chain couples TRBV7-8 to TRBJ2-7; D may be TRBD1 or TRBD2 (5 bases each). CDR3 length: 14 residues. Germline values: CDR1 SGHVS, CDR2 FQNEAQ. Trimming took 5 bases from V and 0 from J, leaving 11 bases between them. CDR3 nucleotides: TGTGCCAGCAGCCGGGACCTTAGCTCCTACGAGCAGTACTTC. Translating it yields CASSRDLSSYEQYF.

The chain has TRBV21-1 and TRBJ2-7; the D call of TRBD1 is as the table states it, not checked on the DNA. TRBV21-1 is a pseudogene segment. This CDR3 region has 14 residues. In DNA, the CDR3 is TGTGCCAGCAGCAAAGGACAGGGAGGTTGCGAGCAGTACGTC. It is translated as CASSKGQGGCEQYV.

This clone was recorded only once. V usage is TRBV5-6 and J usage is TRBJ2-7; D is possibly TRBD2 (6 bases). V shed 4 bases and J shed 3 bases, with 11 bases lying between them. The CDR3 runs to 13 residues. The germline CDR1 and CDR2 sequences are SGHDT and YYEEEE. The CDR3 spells CASSLRGIYEQYF. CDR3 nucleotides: TGTGCCAGCAGCCTCCGGGGGATCTACGAGCAGTACTTC.

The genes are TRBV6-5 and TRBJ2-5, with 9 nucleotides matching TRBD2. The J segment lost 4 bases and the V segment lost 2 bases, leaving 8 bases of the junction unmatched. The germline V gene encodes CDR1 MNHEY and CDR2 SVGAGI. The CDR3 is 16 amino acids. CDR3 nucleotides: TGTGCCAGCAGTTACAACGCGGGGGGGCTCCGAGAGACCCAGTACTTC. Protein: CASSYNAGGLRETQYF.

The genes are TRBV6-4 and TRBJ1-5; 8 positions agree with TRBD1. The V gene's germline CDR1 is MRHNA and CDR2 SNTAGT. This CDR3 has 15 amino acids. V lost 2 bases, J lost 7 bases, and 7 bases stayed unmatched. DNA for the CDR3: TGTGCCAGCAGTGACCAGGACAGGGTGGGCCAGCCCCAGCATTTT. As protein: CASSDQDRVGQPQHF.

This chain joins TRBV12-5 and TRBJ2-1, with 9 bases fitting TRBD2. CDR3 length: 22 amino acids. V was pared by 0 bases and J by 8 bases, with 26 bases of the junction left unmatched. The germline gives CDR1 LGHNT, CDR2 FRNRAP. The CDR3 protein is CASGLVRIAGAPLRELSDEQFF. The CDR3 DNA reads TGTGCTAGTGGTTTGGTACGAATAGCGGGGGCCCCCTTGAGGGAGTTGAGCGATGAGCAGTTCTTC.

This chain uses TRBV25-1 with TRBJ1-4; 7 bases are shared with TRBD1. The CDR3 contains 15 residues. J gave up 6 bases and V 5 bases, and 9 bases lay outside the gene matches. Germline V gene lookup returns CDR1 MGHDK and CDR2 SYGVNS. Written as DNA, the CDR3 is TGTGCCAGCAGTAATACCGGGACAGATTATGAAAAACTGTTTTTT. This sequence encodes CASSNTGTDYEKLFF.

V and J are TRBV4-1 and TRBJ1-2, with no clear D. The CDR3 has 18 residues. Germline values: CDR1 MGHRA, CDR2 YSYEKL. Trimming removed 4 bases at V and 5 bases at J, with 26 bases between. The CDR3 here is CASSPESSWVFSLYGYTF. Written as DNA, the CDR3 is TGCGCCAGCAGCCCTGAATCGTCGTGGGTTTTTTCCCTGTATGGCTACACCTTC.

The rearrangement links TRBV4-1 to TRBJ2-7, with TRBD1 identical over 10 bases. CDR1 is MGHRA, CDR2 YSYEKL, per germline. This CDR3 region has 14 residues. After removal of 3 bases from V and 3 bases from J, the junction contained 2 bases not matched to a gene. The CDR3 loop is CASSQTGGFYEQYF. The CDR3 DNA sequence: TGCGCCAGCAGCCAGACAGGGGGCTTCTACGAGCAGTACTTC.